These 22 T cell receptor beta chains share one sample of origin, sequenced in a study of OX40 agonist ivuxolimab in advanced cancers. Data came from immunoSEQ multiplex PCR; TCRdb stores just in-frame clones and leaves some out. The table lists around 70,000 clones, about 79% of them singletons, with roughly 1.1% in the top ten. The source was CD4+ or CD8+ T cells sorted from blood, collected in a trial of the OX40 agonist ivuxolimab. The receptors were gathered from an adult with an advanced solid tumor such as melanoma, head and neck, liver or kidney cancer.

This chain joins TRBV19 and TRBJ2-5, with D possibly TRBD1 on 6 matching bases. The CDR3 runs 12 residues. Per the germline V gene, CDR1 is LNHDA and CDR2 is SQIVND (reference sequence). The germline V and J ends were trimmed by 2 bases and 5 bases, with 6 bases remaining between them. The CDR3, as DNA: TGTGCCAGTAGTATACAGGGGGAGACCCAGTACTTC. Protein product: CASSIQGETQYF.

The chain links TRBV11-2 to TRBJ2-3, with D perhaps matching TRBD2 (7 bases). This CDR3 spans 18 amino acids. The ends were cut back, 1 base at V and 5 bases at J, with 22 bases in the middle. Germline assignment: CDR1 SGHAT and CDR2 FQNNGV. This CDR3 reads CASSLVATSWGGQDTQYF. Here the CDR3 DNA reads TGTGCCAGCAGCTTAGTCGCCACCTCGTGGGGGGGGCAAGATACGCAGTATTTT.

The CDR3 spells CASSLDRGRAEAFF. The CDR3 DNA reads TGTGCCAGCAGCTTAGATCGAGGGAGGGCTGAAGCTTTCTTT. The rearrangement links TRBV11-2 to TRBJ1-1; D unresolved. CDR3 length: 14 residues. Trimming removed 0 bases at V and 6 bases at J, with 11 bases between. CDR1 is SGHAT and CDR2 is FQNNGV in the germline V gene.

The chain uses TRBV11-2 and TRBJ1-1; D is uncertain. This CDR3 spans 12 amino acids. Trimming pared 6 bases from V and 5 bases from J, leaving 10 bases between. CDR1 is SGHAT and CDR2 is FQNNGV in the germline V gene. The CDR3 bases are TGTGCCAGCAGTTGGAGGGAGACTGAAGCTTTCTTT. This gives the protein CASSWRETEAFF.

This chain uses TRBV23-1 with TRBJ2-7; D possibly corresponds to TRBD1 (7 bases). TRBV23-1 is given ORF status, its function remaining uncertain. V was pared by 6 bases and J by 0 bases, with 15 bases between. The CDR3 contains 15 residues. This CDR3 reads CASRGRTGASYEQYF. CDR3 DNA sequence: TGCGCCAGCAGGGGGAGGACAGGAGCCTCCTACGAGCAGTACTTC.

The chain combines TRBV5-1 with TRBJ2-6; D gene uncertain. Trimming took 0 bases from V and 2 from J, leaving 3 bases between them. The CDR3 extends over 14 amino acids. CDR1 and CDR2 from the germline V gene are SGHRS and YFSETQ. The CDR3 loop is CASSLVPGANVLTF. CDR3 DNA sequence: TGCGCCAGCAGCTTGGTTCCTGGGGCCAACGTCCTGACTTTC.

The CDR3 reads CASSKGEDLDYGYTF. The DNA of the CDR3 is TGTGCCAGCAGCAAAGGGGAGGACTTAGACTATGGCTACACCTTC. The chain carries TRBV21-1 and TRBJ1-2. TRBV21-1 is tagged as a pseudogene. This CDR3 contains 15 residues.

The chain's CDR3 is CASSWTTGELFF. In nucleotides, the CDR3 is TGCGCCAGCAGCTGGACCACCGGGGAGCTGTTTTTT. V is TRBV5-1 and J is TRBJ2-2; the D is unclear. This CDR3 has 12 amino acids. V dropped 3 bases and J dropped 4 bases, with 4 bases sitting between them. The germline CDR1 and CDR2 sequences are SGHRS and YFSETQ.

This rearrangement joins TRBV10-3 to TRBJ2-7; 7 bases are a match to TRBD1. The CDR3 is made up of 14 amino acids. CDR1 ENHRY and CDR2 SYGVKD come from the germline V gene. Trimming at V came to 7 bases and at J to 3 bases, leaving 9 bases not matched to a gene. This CDR3 is CAIKATGLIYEQYF. CDR3 sequence (DNA): TGTGCCATCAAAGCGACAGGGCTCATCTACGAGCAGTACTTC.

This sequence joins TRBV7-8 and TRBJ2-5, with 13 bases lining up with TRBD2. V shed 4 bases and J 4 bases; nucleotides not matched to a gene: 9. This CDR3 is built from 17 residues. Per the germline V gene, CDR1 is SGHVS and CDR2 is FQNEAQ. The CDR3 here is CASSSWARLAGGETQYF. In DNA form, the CDR3 reads TGTGCCAGCAGCTCTTGGGCCCGACTAGCGGGAGGAGAGACCCAGTACTTC.

This clone was counted only a few times. The chain has TRBV9 and TRBJ1-3; the D gene is possibly TRBD1 (5 bases). The length of the CDR3 is 16 residues. With 4 bases removed from V and 0 bases from J, the gap between germline ends came to 14 bases. CDR1 is SGDLS and CDR2 is YYNGEE in the germline V gene. CDR3 protein: CASSQSGRYSGNTIYF. CDR3 bases: TGTGCCAGCAGCCAATCGGGACGGTACTCTGGAAACACCATATATTTT.

This CDR3 reads CASVQSGQFFYTEAFF. The CDR3 DNA is TGTGCCAGCGTCCAGAGTGGACAGTTCTTTTACACTGAAGCTTTCTTT. The genes are TRBV27 and TRBJ1-1; perhaps TRBD1 as D (6 bases). V was pared by 8 bases and J by 3 bases, with 22 bases between. The germline V gene encodes CDR1 MNHEY and CDR2 SMNVEV (reference sequence). This CDR3 has 16 residues.

The chain has TRBV29-1 and TRBJ2-1; D unresolved. From germline, CDR1 is SQVTM and CDR2 ANQGSEA. The CDR3 contains 14 residues. The V and J ends lost 5 bases and 0 bases respectively, with 11 bases between them. The chain's CDR3 is CSVLGESSYNEQFF. The CDR3 nucleotides read TGCAGCGTTCTAGGTGAGAGCTCCTACAATGAGCAGTTCTTC.

The rearrangement joins TRBV7-2 to TRBJ1-1, with no clear D. Germline-derived CDR1 and CDR2 are SGHTA and FQGNSA. The CDR3 length is 12 residues. Trimming left V 3 bases short and J 8 bases short, with 10 bases between. The CDR3 is CASSFSSAEAFF. In nucleotides, the CDR3 is TGTGCCAGCAGCTTTTCCTCGGCCGAAGCTTTCTTT.

The chain combines TRBV5-1 with TRBJ1-1, with TRBD1 matching 8 bases. The CDR3 runs 14 residues. Germline V gene data show CDR1 as SGHRS and CDR2 as YFSETQ. J lost 3 bases, V lost 0 bases, and 1 base had no gene match. The CDR3: CASSLATGDTEAFF. The CDR3 coding sequence is TGCGCCAGCAGCTTGGCGACAGGGGACACTGAAGCTTTCTTT. Using reference TRBV5-1 and TRBJ1-1 for the parts outside the CDR3, the full variable domain is KAGVTQTPRYLIKTRGQQVTLSCSPISGHRSVSWYQQTPGQGLQFLFEYFSETQRNKGNFPGRFSGRQFSNSRSEMNVSTLELGDSALYLCASSLATGDTEAFFGQGTRLTVV.

The rearrangement links TRBV7-6 to TRBJ1-1; D might be TRBD1 (6 bases). Germline lookup yields CDR1 SGHVS and CDR2 FNYEAQ. This CDR3 has 15 residues. Trimming stripped 4 bases from V and 1 base from J, with 13 bases between. The CDR3 here is CASSSGAGTNTEAFF. The CDR3 DNA reads as TGTGCCAGCAGCTCAGGGGCAGGGACGAACACTGAAGCTTTCTTT.

The chain joins TRBV11-2 to TRBJ1-6; D is unclear. The CDR3 covers 13 residues. Deletions cut 1 base from V and 5 bases from J, with 3 bases between. Looked up from germline, CDR1 is SGHAT and CDR2 is FQNNGV. In nucleotides, the CDR3 is TGTGCCAGCAGCTTAGCAGATAATTCACCCCTCCACTTT. It translates to CASSLADNSPLHF.

The rearrangement joins TRBV11-3 to TRBJ2-1; TRBD2 matches 11 bases. Germline V gene data show CDR1 as SGHNT and CDR2 as YENEEA. The CDR3 length is 15 residues. J was trimmed by 4 bases and V by 4 bases; bases with no gene match: 3. The CDR3 here is CASSSSGGLYNEQFF. In DNA, the CDR3 is TGTGCCAGCAGCTCTAGCGGGGGGCTATACAATGAGCAGTTCTTC.

This chain connects TRBV10-3 to TRBJ2-3; 10 bases are shared with TRBD1. The V and J ends lost 11 bases and 3 bases, in that order; junction bases with no gene match: 8. Germline-derived CDR1 and CDR2 are ENHRY and SYGVKD. CDR3 length: 14 amino acids. CDR3 amino acids: CAARTGGSTDTQYF. CDR3 sequence (DNA): TGTGCCGCCCGGACAGGGGGAAGTACAGATACGCAGTATTTT.

The chain couples TRBV6-5 to TRBJ1-1; TRBD1 might be the D (6 bases). V dropped 2 bases and J dropped 0 bases, with 13 bases sitting between them. Germline CDR1 is MNHEY and CDR2 is SVGAGI. The CDR3 covers 16 residues. In DNA form, the CDR3 reads TGTGCCAGCAGTTACATGGGGGGCCGGATGAACACTGAAGCTTTCTTT. It yields the protein CASSYMGGRMNTEAFF.

In this sample, this clone turned up a few times. This chain connects TRBV10-1 to TRBJ1-3; D gene uncertain. Germline V gives CDR1 WNHNN, CDR2 SYGVQD (reference sequence). CDR3 size: 14 residues. The V end lost 2 bases, the J end lost 1 base, and 6 bases lay between the germline ends. The CDR3: CASSEASSGNTIYF. The DNA of the CDR3 is TGCGCCAGCAGTGAGGCCAGTTCTGGAAACACCATATATTTT.

The chain couples TRBV7-2 to TRBJ1-5; D is unresolved. V lost 1 base to trimming and J lost 2 bases, with 9 bases between them. Germline CDR1 is SGHTA and CDR2 is FQGNSA. There are 15 residues in the CDR3. The CDR3 coding sequence is TGTGCCAGCAGCTTAGTCCCGGGCGGCAATCAGCCCCAGCATTTT. Translation gives CASSLVPGGNQPQHF.